This TCR beta chain comes out of a study of type 1 regulatory T cells. About the study: This in vitro CD4 product, T-allo10, is enriched for Tr1 cells and alloantigen-specific.

MiXCR, applied by TCRdb to the reads, yields one record per CDR3 protein. The table has under 30,000 distinct CDR3 sequences, around 47% seen once. With regard to this clonotype: Its antigen is not known.

The CDR3 spans 15 residues. Trimming cost V 3 bases and J 10 bases; bases outside gene matches: 7. CDR1 and CDR2 (germline): SGHRS, YFSETQ. The receptor was derived from a human donor in good health. Sequenced sample: cultured T cells, either the whole culture or a sorted T cell fraction (not recorded which). This chain links TRBV5-1 with TRBJ2-1; TRBD2 matches at 13 bases. The CDR3 reads CASSYTSGGAVEQFF. The CDR3 bases are TGCGCCAGCAGCTACACTAGCGGGGGGGCCGTGGAGCAGTTCTTC.